A selection of T cell receptor beta chains follows, all from one sample in a study of cytomegalovirus exposure and HLA in healthy donors. Sequencing used immunoSEQ multiplex PCR; TCRdb keeps in-frame clones, though not all of them. This repertoire shows about 130,000 clones, roughly 89% found once; its top ten account for 9% to 9.5%. The sample comprised PBMCs. All receptors come from a woman under 30 in good health and CMV-seropositive. Each CDR3 is given with its conserved first and last residue. Each record gives: D gene, V gene, J gene, clone size, CDR3 DNA, CDR3 protein. The D gene is left open where the match is weak. Clone size, where shown, is once, few, many, or a class for clones that have expanded.

D gene: .; V gene: TRBV4-3; J gene: TRBJ1-1; clone size: .; CDR3 DNA: TGCGCCAGCAGCCAAGATCTTGGGGGGGACACTGAAGCTTTCTTT; CDR3 protein: CASSQDLGGDTEAFF
D gene: TRBD1; V gene: TRBV19; J gene: TRBJ2-7; clone size: .; CDR3 DNA: TGTGCCAGTAGTTTACAGGGGCGTGCGGGCGAGCAGTACTTC; CDR3 protein: CASSLQGRAGEQYF
D gene: TRBD2; V gene: TRBV5-1; J gene: TRBJ2-1; clone size: .; CDR3 DNA: TGCGCCAGCAGCTTAACACTAGCGGGGGTATACAATGAGCAGTTCTTC; CDR3 protein: CASSLTLAGVYNEQFF
D gene: TRBD1; V gene: TRBV7-9; J gene: TRBJ1-1; clone size: .; CDR3 DNA: TGTGCCAGCAGCTTAAGCCGGACAGGGACATTGACCCCTGAAGCTTTCTTT; CDR3 protein: CASSLSRTGTLTPEAFF
D gene: .; V gene: TRBV5-4; J gene: TRBJ1-2; clone size: .; CDR3 DNA: TGTGCCAGCAGCTTGTATGGGCCCCCGGACTATGGCTACACCTTC; CDR3 protein: CASSLYGPPDYGYTF
D gene: .; V gene: TRBV9; J gene: TRBJ1-1; clone size: .; CDR3 DNA: TGTGCCAGCAGCGTATGGGGGGAGTTGGACACTGAAGCTTTCTTT; CDR3 protein: CASSVWGELDTEAFF
D gene: .; V gene: TRBV19; J gene: TRBJ2-7; clone size: once; CDR3 DNA: TGTGCCAGTAGTATAGTAGACGGGGACTCCTACGAGCAGTACTTC; CDR3 protein: CASSIVDGDSYEQYF
D gene: TRBD2; V gene: TRBV9; J gene: TRBJ2-1; clone size: once; CDR3 DNA: TGTGCCAGCAGCGTAGAAGCAGCGGGGGGGCTCAATGAGCAGTTCTTC; CDR3 protein: CASSVEAAGGLNEQFF
D gene: TRBD1; V gene: TRBV10-3; J gene: TRBJ1-2; clone size: .; CDR3 DNA: TGTGCCATCAGTGGCGGGACAGGGAAAGCTAACTATGGCTACACCTTC; CDR3 protein: CAISGGTGKANYGYTF
D gene: TRBD1; V gene: TRBV6-1; J gene: TRBJ1-4; clone size: .; CDR3 DNA: TGTGCCAGCACCAGACAGGGGGGGGGCGAAAAACTGTTTTTT; CDR3 protein: CASTRQGGGEKLFF
D gene: .; V gene: TRBV30; J gene: TRBJ2-1; clone size: .; CDR3 DNA: TGTGCCTGGAGTTCAGGTGCCACCTTCTTC; CDR3 protein: CAWSSGATFF
D gene: .; V gene: TRBV6-6; J gene: TRBJ2-1; clone size: .; CDR3 DNA: TGTGCCAGCAGCTCCACCTCAAGGAGCTCCTACAATGAGCAGTTCTTC; CDR3 protein: CASSSTSRSSYNEQFF
D gene: .; V gene: TRBV5-4; J gene: TRBJ2-2; clone size: .; CDR3 DNA: TGTGCCAGCAGCTTGAAGGGGACCGGGGAGCTGTTTTTT; CDR3 protein: CASSLKGTGELFF
D gene: TRBD2; V gene: TRBV13; J gene: TRBJ2-1; clone size: .; CDR3 DNA: TGTGCCAGCAGCTCTGGCGTAGCGGGGTACAATGAGCAGTTCTTC; CDR3 protein: CASSSGVAGYNEQFF
D gene: .; V gene: TRBV5-1; J gene: TRBJ1-1; clone size: few; CDR3 DNA: TGCGCCAGCAGCTTGAGGGGGGGTGACACTGAAGCTTTCTTT; CDR3 protein: CASSLRGGDTEAFF
D gene: TRBD1; V gene: TRBV6-6; J gene: TRBJ1-2; clone size: .; CDR3 DNA: TGTGCCAGCAGTTACTCGGGACAGGCTGGCTACACCTTC; CDR3 protein: CASSYSGQAGYTF
D gene: TRBD1; V gene: TRBV4-1; J gene: TRBJ1-4; clone size: .; CDR3 DNA: TGCGCCAGCAGTTCGGGACAGGGCAATGAAAAACTGTTTTTT; CDR3 protein: CASSSGQGNEKLFF
D gene: TRBD2; V gene: TRBV7-8; J gene: TRBJ2-1; clone size: .; CDR3 DNA: TGTGCCAGCAGCCCACCCCTCCGACTAGCGGGGGGGCGGAATGAGCAGTTCTTC; CDR3 protein: CASSPPLRLAGGRNEQFF
D gene: .; V gene: TRBV30; J gene: TRBJ2-5; clone size: .; CDR3 DNA: TGTGCCTGGAGTCGGGGGAGACAAGAGACCCAGTACTTC; CDR3 protein: CAWSRGRQETQYF
D gene: TRBD1; V gene: TRBV7-9; J gene: TRBJ1-3; clone size: .; CDR3 DNA: TGTGCCAGCAGCCGACAGGGCGGGGGAAACACCATATATTTT; CDR3 protein: CASSRQGGGNTIYF
D gene: .; V gene: TRBV12-5; J gene: TRBJ1-3; clone size: .; CDR3 DNA: TGTGCTAGTGGTTTCGTCCTTGACTCCTACTCTGGAAACACCATATATTTT; CDR3 protein: CASGFVLDSYSGNTIYF
D gene: TRBD1; V gene: TRBV15; J gene: TRBJ1-4; clone size: .; CDR3 DNA: TGTGCCACCAGCAGAGGACGACAAGGGGGCGAAAATGAAAAACTGTTTTTT; CDR3 protein: CATSRGRQGGENEKLFF
D gene: .; V gene: TRBV6-5; J gene: TRBJ1-2; clone size: .; CDR3 DNA: TGTGCCAGCAGTTACTCACCTGCGACAAGTAACTATGGCTACACCTTC; CDR3 protein: CASSYSPATSNYGYTF
D gene: TRBD1; V gene: TRBV5-1; J gene: TRBJ2-3; clone size: .; CDR3 DNA: TGCGCCAGCAGCTTGGGACAGGGGGCGGGAGATACGCAGTATTTT; CDR3 protein: CASSLGQGAGDTQYF
D gene: TRBD1; V gene: TRBV6-1; J gene: TRBJ1-2; clone size: .; CDR3 DNA: TGTGCCAGCAGTGCCTCGGGGACAGGGGGCAAAAGAAACTATGGCTACACCTTC; CDR3 protein: CASSASGTGGKRNYGYTF
D gene: TRBD1; V gene: TRBV30; J gene: TRBJ1-5; clone size: once; CDR3 DNA: TGTGCCTGGAGTCCAGGGGGAAATCAGCCCCAGCATTTT; CDR3 protein: CAWSPGGNQPQHF
D gene: .; V gene: TRBV4-1; J gene: TRBJ2-5; clone size: .; CDR3 DNA: TGCGCCAGCAGCCAAGTTGCCGGGGTCGAGACCCAGTACTTC; CDR3 protein: CASSQVAGVETQYF
D gene: .; V gene: TRBV7-9; J gene: TRBJ1-1; clone size: .; CDR3 DNA: TGTGCCAGCGGCGGTTCAGGGAGGAGGGACACTGAAGCTTTCTTT; CDR3 protein: CASGGSGRRDTEAFF
D gene: TRBD1; V gene: TRBV27; J gene: TRBJ1-2; clone size: .; CDR3 DNA: TGTGCCAGCAGTGACAGGGCTCACTATGGCTACACCTTC; CDR3 protein: CASSDRAHYGYTF
D gene: .; V gene: TRBV11-2; J gene: TRBJ1-2; clone size: .; CDR3 DNA: TGTGCCAGCAGCGACACAGGTTCTCCGATTCCCGACTATGGCTACACCTTC; CDR3 protein: CASSDTGSPIPDYGYTF
D gene: .; V gene: TRBV7-8; J gene: TRBJ2-5; clone size: .; CDR3 DNA: TGTGCCAGCAGCTTGGGCAGCGGCAGAAACCAAGAGACCCAGTACTTC; CDR3 protein: CASSLGSGRNQETQYF
D gene: TRBD2; V gene: TRBV9; J gene: TRBJ2-7; clone size: .; CDR3 DNA: TGTGCCAGCAGCGATGGGCCTAGCGGGGGCTCCTACGAGCAGTACTTC; CDR3 protein: CASSDGPSGGSYEQYF
D gene: .; V gene: TRBV6-4; J gene: TRBJ1-1; clone size: .; CDR3 DNA: TGTGCCAGCAGTGAATGGGACTACACTGAAGCTTTCTTT; CDR3 protein: CASSEWDYTEAFF
D gene: TRBD1; V gene: TRBV18; J gene: TRBJ1-2; clone size: .; CDR3 DNA: TGTGCCAGCTCACCACAGGGACAGACCCCTTTGTATGGCTACACCTTC; CDR3 protein: CASSPQGQTPLYGYTF
D gene: TRBD1; V gene: TRBV11-2; J gene: TRBJ2-7; clone size: .; CDR3 DNA: TGTGCCAGCAGCCCTCAGGGGGTGGGGCTCGGGGAGCAGTACTTC; CDR3 protein: CASSPQGVGLGEQYF
D gene: TRBD1; V gene: TRBV27; J gene: TRBJ2-7; clone size: .; CDR3 DNA: TGTGCCAGCAGGACCGAGACAGGGTCCTACGAGCAGTACTTC; CDR3 protein: CASRTETGSYEQYF
D gene: .; V gene: TRBV29-1; J gene: TRBJ2-1; clone size: .; CDR3 DNA: TGCAGCGTTGAGGGCCCCTACAATGAGCAGTTCTTC; CDR3 protein: CSVEGPYNEQFF
D gene: TRBD1; V gene: TRBV19; J gene: TRBJ1-1; clone size: .; CDR3 DNA: TGTGCCAGTAGACAGGGGGGCATATCAGCTTTCTTT; CDR3 protein: CASRQGGISAFF
D gene: .; V gene: TRBV7-2; J gene: TRBJ2-3; clone size: once; CDR3 DNA: TGTGCCAGCAGCTTAGGGGCGGGGAACACAGATACGCAGTATTTT; CDR3 protein: CASSLGAGNTDTQYF